Listed below are T cell receptor beta chains from one sample, sequenced in a study of lymphopenia after photon versus proton radiotherapy. Measured with immunoSEQ multiplex PCR; TCRdb has only the in-frame clones, and not every one. The data contain about 3,300 clones, around three quarters of them singletons. The sequenced sample was peripheral blood, obtained from a patient treated with proton-based radiotherapy. Receptor source: a man aged 80 or over with esophageal cancer. Each CDR3 is given with its conserved first and last residue. The D gene is left open where the match is weak. Not all rows give a size; the values are once, few, many and, for expanded clones, a class.

V gene	clone size	J gene	D gene	CDR3 protein	CDR3 DNA
TRBV10-1	few	TRBJ2-1	TRBD2	CASSGPSGPYNEQFF	TGCGCCAGCAGTGGCCCTAGCGGACCCTACAATGAGCAGTTCTTC
TRBV10-2	-	TRBJ2-6	TRBD1	CASRVGTGGAGANVLTF	TGCGCCAGCCGGGTTGGGACAGGGGGCGCTGGGGCCAACGTCCTGACTTTC
TRBV30	-	TRBJ2-6	TRBD1	CACKTGRSGANVLTF	TGTGCCTGCAAGACAGGGCGCTCTGGGGCCAACGTCCTGACTTTC
TRBV7-8	few	TRBJ1-5	-	CASSLEWQNNQPQHF	TGTGCCAGCAGCTTAGAATGGCAGAACAATCAGCCCCAGCATTTT
TRBV11-3	-	TRBJ2-1	-	CASSLDPGVRYNEQFF	TGTGCCAGCAGCTTAGACCCCGGGGTAAGGTACAATGAGCAGTTCTTC
TRBV5-5	-	TRBJ2-1	-	CASSLRGGGDASSYNEQFF	TGTGCCAGCAGCTTGAGAGGCGGTGGGGACGCAAGCTCCTACAATGAGCAGTTCTTC
TRBV19	-	TRBJ2-6	-	CATGETISGANVLTF	TGTGCCACAGGGGAAACAATCTCTGGGGCCAACGTCCTGACTTTC
TRBV1	-	TRBJ1-5	-	CTSSQGSAGLSQPQHF	TGCACCAGCAGCCAAGGGTCCGCAGGGCTGAGTCAGCCCCAGCATTTT
TRBV6-6	-	TRBJ1-3	-	CASSAFGGLGNTIYF	TGTGCCAGCAGTGCCTTCGGGGGTCTGGGAAACACCATATATTTT
TRBV19	-	TRBJ2-3	-	CASRFGPDTQYF	TGTGCCAGTAGGTTCGGCCCAGATACGCAGTATTTT
TRBV10-3	few	TRBJ2-7	-	CAISVARQIYEQYF	TGTGCCATCAGTGTGGCGAGACAGATCTACGAGCAGTACTTC
TRBV7-2	-	TRBJ2-5	-	CASSLETQYF	TGTGCCAGCAGCTTAGAGACCCAGTACTTC
TRBV23-1	-	TRBJ1-2	-	CASSQSIYGNRRVGGYTF	TGCGCCAGCAGTCAATCGATATATGGGAACAGGCGGGTGGGAGGCTACACCTTC
TRBV5-4	-	TRBJ2-6	-	CASRMRAGANVLTF	TGTGCCTCCCGAATGAGAGCTGGGGCCAACGTCCTGACTTTC
TRBV5-8	-	TRBJ2-7	TRBD1	CASSSLGTGLDYEQYF	TGTGCCAGCAGCTCTCTCGGGACAGGGTTAGACTACGAGCAGTACTTC
TRBV6-6	-	TRBJ2-7	-	CASSVALGITYEQYF	TGTGCCAGCAGCGTAGCTCTCGGGATTACCTACGAGCAGTACTTC
TRBV25-1	-	TRBJ2-5	-	CASSWLRGRQETQYF	TGTGCCAGCAGTTGGTTGCGGGGGCGACAAGAGACCCAGTACTTC